This T cell receptor (beta chain) came from a study of blood T cell repertoires in COVID-19. Overall study context: Acute and convalescent COVID-19 samples came from the United States, Italy and Spain. PBMCs, B-cell-depleted T cells, or T cells were the source of the cDNA or gDNA that made up the material.

Original data processing: Estimation of nucleated cell counts was performed using reference gene primer amplification. Generated by immunoSEQ multiplex PCR, the TCRdb table keeps only in-frame clones and is missing some. The V and J calls and clone size are taken from that table; D and trimming were inferred from the DNA. This table has 120,000 or so clones, roughly nine tenths appearing once. This CDR3 spans 14 amino acids. Germline V lookup: CDR1 WSHSY, CDR2 SAAADI. Trimming left V 6 bases short and J 0 bases short, with 8 bases between. The receptor comes from a human donor in a cohort sampled during active COVID-19. The specimen sequenced was peripheral blood. The chain recombines TRBV10-2 with TRBJ1-4, with no clear D. CDR3 DNA sequence: TGCGCCAGCAGCACAGTGGCAACTAATGAAAAACTGTTTTTT. Protein sequence: CASSTVATNEKLFF.